These T cell receptor beta chains were read from a single sample in a study of blood T cell repertoires in COVID-19. The repertoire was sequenced with immunoSEQ multiplex PCR; TCRdb's copy has only in-frame clones and lacks some. The sample records 100,000 to 150,000 clones, about four fifths being singletons. Material: peripheral blood. The receptors shown here come from a man aged 35-49 years with active or convalescent COVID-19. Both conserved end residues are part of each CDR3. Each record gives: D gene, V gene, J gene, clone size, CDR3 DNA, CDR3 protein. The D gene is left open where the match is weak. Not every row has a clone size; where given, it reads once, few, many or a size class.

>NA|TRBV7-6|TRBJ1-5|NA
TGTGCCAGCAGCGAAGGCCCAGGGAGCAATCAGCCCCAGCATTTT
CASSEGPGSNQPQHF
>TRBD1|TRBV5-5|TRBJ1-5|many
TGTGCCAGCAGCTTGGACAGCCTCGGACAGGGTCAAAATCAGCCCCAGCATTTT
CASSLDSLGQGQNQPQHF
>TRBD2|TRBV3-1/TRBV3-2|TRBJ2-7|NA
TGTGCCAGCCTGAGCGGGGGGGGCGAGCAGTACTTC
CASLSGGGEQYF
>NA|TRBV27|TRBJ1-5|NA
TGTGCCAGCAGTCCGACAGATAATAGCAATCAGCCCCAGCATTTT
CASSPTDNSNQPQHF
>TRBD1|TRBV2|TRBJ1-5|NA
TGTGCCAGCAGTGAGGAATGGGGACAGGGTAGTCAGCCCCAGCATTTT
CASSEEWGQGSQPQHF
>NA|TRBV20-1|TRBJ1-1|NA
TGCAGTGCACACCGGGATGCTGAAGCTTTCTTT
CSAHRDAEAFF
>NA|TRBV6-2/TRBV6-3|TRBJ2-5|NA
TGTGCCAGCAGTCGCAGACAGTCCCAAGAGACCCAGTACTTC
CASSRRQSQETQYF
>NA|TRBV5-1|TRBJ2-1|once
TGCGCCAGCAGCATGCTTGTGGGACTTCCTCTCAATGAGCAGTTCTTC
CASSMLVGLPLNEQFF
>NA|TRBV10-3|TRBJ1-2|NA
TGTGCCATCAGTGAGTCATCGGCCAGGGAAAGCTATGGCTACACCTTC
CAISESSARESYGYTF
>TRBD1|TRBV6-5|TRBJ1-3|once
TGTGCCAGCAGTTTGCCGGGACAGGGGACCGGAAACACCATATATTTT
CASSLPGQGTGNTIYF
>TRBD1|TRBV5-5|TRBJ1-4|once
TGTGCCAGCAGCTTGTCGGGACAGGGAAATGAAAAACTGTTTTTT
CASSLSGQGNEKLFF
>NA|TRBV2|TRBJ2-5|NA
TGTGCCAGCAGTGAAAGCAATGCCCCCCACGAGACCCAGTACTTC
CASSESNAPHETQYF
>TRBD1|TRBV19|TRBJ2-3|NA
TGTGCCAGTAGTCCCGGGACAGTGCTATCAGATACGCAGTATTTT
CASSPGTVLSDTQYF
>TRBD1|TRBV3-1/TRBV3-2|TRBJ1-5|few
TGTGCCAGCAGCCCCGGACAGGGGCGCGGCCAGCCCCAGCATTTT
CASSPGQGRGQPQHF
>NA|TRBV10-2|TRBJ2-3|few
TGCGCCAGCAGTGAGTCTCCGACACTCACAGATACGCAGTATTTT
CASSESPTLTDTQYF
>TRBD1|TRBV12-3/TRBV12-4|TRBJ1-2|NA
TGTGCCAGCAGTTTTGAGGGGGCAAAAGGCTACACCTTC
CASSFEGAKGYTF
>NA|TRBV7-2|TRBJ1-1|NA
TGTGCCAGCAGCTTATATCGGGGAGGCACTGAAGCTTTCTTT
CASSLYRGGTEAFF
>NA|TRBV7-9|TRBJ1-1|NA
TGTGCCAGCAGCTTAACACCACCGGGGAACACTGAAGCTTTCTTT
CASSLTPPGNTEAFF
>NA|TRBV10-3|TRBJ1-4|NA
TGTGCCACCCGGGACATAACTGCAACTAATGAAAAACTGTTTTTT
CATRDITATNEKLFF
>TRBD1|TRBV11-2|TRBJ1-1|few
TGTGCCAGCAGCTCGGGACAGGGAAACACTGAAGCTTTCTTT
CASSSGQGNTEAFF
>NA|TRBV6-2/TRBV6-3|TRBJ1-5|NA
TGTGCCAGCAGCCCAACCGGGGGGGGCAATCAGCCCCAGCATTTT
CASSPTGGGNQPQHF
>NA|TRBV19|TRBJ1-2|NA
TGTGCGTCTCAGGGGTTGTATGGCTACACCTTC
CASQGLYGYTF
>NA|TRBV27|TRBJ2-5|few
TGTGCCAGCAGTCTTACAGGTGGGACCCAGTACTTC
CASSLTGGTQYF
>NA|TRBV15|TRBJ1-1|NA
TGTGCCACCAGCAGAGATGCGACATATGGGACTGAAGCTTTCTTT
CATSRDATYGTEAFF
>TRBD1|TRBV7-9|TRBJ1-1|NA
TGTGCCAGCAGTCCTCAGGGGGCGCTATCCCCTGAAGCTTTCTTT
CASSPQGALSPEAFF
>TRBD2|TRBV5-1|TRBJ2-2|NA
TGCGCCAGCAGCTTGGACCTAGCGGGGATGACCGGGGAGCTGTTTTTT
CASSLDLAGMTGELFF
>TRBD1|TRBV28|TRBJ1-3|NA
TGTGCCAGCAGTCCGACAGGGGGAATTGGAAACACCATATATTTT
CASSPTGGIGNTIYF
>NA|TRBV3-1/TRBV3-2|TRBJ1-2|NA
TGTGCCAGCCGGGGGGCGAGTCTCTATGGCTACACCTTC
CASRGASLYGYTF
>TRBD1|TRBV6-5|TRBJ2-3|few
TGTGCCAGCAGTAGTGCAGGGGGCCCCACAGATACGCAGTATTTT
CASSSAGGPTDTQYF
>NA|TRBV5-1|TRBJ2-1|NA
TGCGCCAGCAGCCTAGGGCCCACAGGGTTGAATGAGCAGTTCTTC
CASSLGPTGLNEQFF
>TRBD1|TRBV6-6|TRBJ1-1|NA
TGTGCCAGCAGTTACAGGGACAGGGGAACTGAAGCTTTCTTT
CASSYRDRGTEAFF
>TRBD1|TRBV7-9|TRBJ1-6|NA
TGTGCCAGCAGCCCCCCGGGACAGACAAATTCACCCCTCCACTTT
CASSPPGQTNSPLHF
>TRBD1|TRBV4-1|TRBJ1-5|NA
TGCGCCAGCAGCCCAGAACGGGCAGGGGGGAGAAATAGCAATCAGCCCCAGCATTTT
CASSPERAGGRNSNQPQHF
>TRBD1|TRBV7-2|TRBJ1-4|NA
TGTGCCAGCAGCGCGCAGGGGGCAACTAATGAAAAACTGTTTTTT
CASSAQGATNEKLFF
>TRBD1|TRBV3-1/TRBV3-2|TRBJ1-2|NA
TGTGCCAGCAGCCGGACAGGGTGGGAGAGTGGCTACACCTTC
CASSRTGWESGYTF
>NA|TRBV14|TRBJ2-5|NA
TGTGCCAGCAGCCAAGGGCCGGGGAAGGGGGAAGAGACCCAGTACTTC
CASSQGPGKGEETQYF
>NA|TRBV2|TRBJ1-5|once
TGTGCCAGCAGAGCCGACGGGAGCAATCAGCCCCAGCATTTT
CASRADGSNQPQHF
>TRBD1|TRBV27|TRBJ1-2|NA
TGTGCCAGCAGTTCCCCGGGACAGGGTGACTATGGCTACACCTTC
CASSSPGQGDYGYTF
>TRBD2|TRBV7-2|TRBJ2-3|NA
TGTGCCAGCAGCTCAAACCCTAGCGGGAGGTCAGATACGCAGTATTTT
CASSSNPSGRSDTQYF
>NA|TRBV5-1|TRBJ1-2|few
TGCGCCAGCAGCTTGAGGCCGGGTACCGACGGCTACACCTTC
CASSLRPGTDGYTF
>NA|TRBV3-1/TRBV3-2|TRBJ2-7|NA
TGTGCCAGCAGCCAAGCCAACTACGAGCAGTACTTC
CASSQANYEQYF
>TRBD2|TRBV2|TRBJ2-5|once
TGTGCCAGCACGGCTAGCGGGATCCAAGAGACCCAGTACTTC
CASTASGIQETQYF
>TRBD2|TRBV6-2/TRBV6-3|TRBJ2-1|NA
TGTGCCAGCAGTTACGTCCTACTAGCGGGGGGGAACTACAATGAGCAGTTCTTC
CASSYVLLAGGNYNEQFF
>NA|TRBV27|TRBJ2-7|few
TGTGCCAGCAGTCCCCGGAGGACAGACTACTACGAGCAGTACTTC
CASSPRRTDYYEQYF
>NA|TRBV18|TRBJ1-4|once
TGTGCCAGCTCACGAGAACAAACCCGGGGGACTAATGAAAAACTGTTTTTT
CASSREQTRGTNEKLFF
>NA|TRBV6-5|TRBJ1-5|once
TGTGCCAGCATCCAGGACATAAGCAATCAGCCCCAGCATTTT
CASIQDISNQPQHF
>NA|TRBV7-2|TRBJ2-7|NA
TGTGCCAGCAGCTTAGTACCGGGAAACCACGAGCAGTACTTC
CASSLVPGNHEQYF
>TRBD1|TRBV4-1|TRBJ1-2|few
TGCGCCAGCAGCCGAGAGGACAGGGGGCAAGATGGCTACACCTTC
CASSREDRGQDGYTF
>NA|TRBV21-1|TRBJ2-5|NA
TGTGCCAGCAGCCACAGGCCGGGACAGGGGGCCCAAGAGACCCAGTACTTC
CASSHRPGQGAQETQYF
>TRBD2|TRBV5-1|TRBJ2-4|NA
TGCGCCAGCAGCCGACAATTGACTAGCGGGGGGGCCGTGGCCAAAAACATTCAGTACTTC
CASSRQLTSGGAVAKNIQYF
>NA|TRBV19|TRBJ1-5|NA
TGTGCCAGTAGTATACCGGAGAAGGATCAGCCCCAGCATTTT
CASSIPEKDQPQHF
>TRBD1|TRBV19|TRBJ2-2|NA
TGTGCCAGTAGTATCCGGCAGGGGGTCGGGGAGCTGTTTTTT
CASSIRQGVGELFF
>TRBD1|TRBV3-1/TRBV3-2|TRBJ2-4|NA
TGTGCCAGCAGCCCGACAGGGGCAAGGCGAGACATTCAGTACTTC
CASSPTGARRDIQYF
>NA|TRBV9|TRBJ1-1|NA
TGTGCCAGCAGCGTAGGATTGCAAACAGGGATCTCTGAAGCTTTCTTT
CASSVGLQTGISEAFF
>NA|TRBV6-1|TRBJ2-2|few
TGTGCCAGCAGTGAATGGAGTACCGGGGAGCTGTTTTTT
CASSEWSTGELFF
>TRBD2|TRBV7-7|TRBJ2-5|NA
TGTGCTAGCAGCTCGGGGACTAGCGCCGTCGTCGGGACCCAGTACTTC
CASSSGTSAVVGTQYF
>TRBD1|TRBV4-2|TRBJ2-1|NA
TGTGCCAGCAGCCAAGATCGGCTAGGTGCGGGACAGGGAGGGAATGAGCAGTTCTTC
CASSQDRLGAGQGGNEQFF